A single sample is the source of the 30 T cell receptor beta chains below, sequenced in a study of regulatory T cells in long-lasting Graves disease. Noted time point: newly diagnosed GD, antithyroid drugs for less than 3 months. The TCR library was made from RNA that had been extracted from PBMCs in TRIzol. According to the study, TCR beta libraries were built with iRepertoire HTBI primers and CDR3-region Arm-PCR. Using its own MiXCR run on the multiplex PCR reads, TCRdb lists one record per CDR3 protein. The table has some 240,000 distinct CDR3 sequences, roughly 18% seen once. These data also formed part of another study, on T cells in Graves' hyperthyroidism and ophthalmopathy.

Sequencing used peripheral blood mononuclear cells (PBMCs), obtained at new diagnosis, from a patient treated with antithyroid drugs. Every receptor here comes from a woman under 40 with Graves disease.

This clonotype turned up a few times. The genes are TRBV12-3 or TRBV12-4 and TRBJ1-3; D possibly corresponds to TRBD1 (6 bases). There are 15 residues in the CDR3. V was shortened by 6 bases and J by 4 bases, with 16 bases between the two germline ends. The CDR3 nucleotides are TGTGCCAGCAGGGATCAGGGGCTCTCCGGAAACACCATATATTTT. Amino acids: CASRDQGLSGNTIYF.

This clonotype was counted ten times or more. This rearrangement joins TRBV6-1 to TRBJ2-7, with 9 positions matching TRBD1. J lost 4 bases, V lost 6 bases, and 7 bases had no gene match. This CDR3 is built from 14 residues. Germline V gene data show CDR1 as MNHNS and CDR2 as SASEGT. CDR3 region: CASRMGQGEYEQYF. CDR3 DNA sequence: TGTGCCAGCAGAATGGGACAGGGAGAGTACGAGCAGTACTTC.

This clonotype was counted at least ten times. The chain combines TRBV30 with TRBJ1-2, with 10 bases matching TRBD1. The CDR3 consists of 13 residues. CDR1 GTSNPN and CDR2 SVGIG come from the germline V gene (reference sequence). V was clipped by 4 bases and J by 8 bases; unmatched bases: 7. The CDR3 region has the DNA TGTGCCTGGACAACCGGGACAGGGGACGGCTACACCTTC. Protein: CAWTTGTGDGYTF.

This clonotype was observed at least ten times. The genes are TRBV24-1 and TRBJ1-1; 8 bases are a match to TRBD1. The CDR3 has 15 residues. V was pared by 3 bases and J by 12 bases, with 14 bases of the junction left unmatched. Germline V gene lookup returns CDR1 KGHDR and CDR2 SFDVKD. CDR3 amino acids: CATSDTRDRPSRTFF. CDR3 bases: TGTGCCACCAGTGATACCCGGGACAGGCCTAGTCGAACTTTCTTT.

In this sample, this clonotype turned up many times. J is TRBJ2-4 and V is TRBV18; D not certain. Trimming shortened V by 3 bases and J by 3 bases, and 12 bases separated the two germline ends. The CDR3 totals 15 residues. Germline V CDR1 and CDR2: KGHSH, LQKENI. The CDR3 DNA reads TGTGCCAGCTCACCTAACGGAACCTACAAAAACATTCAGTACTTC. It codes for CASSPNGTYKNIQYF.

There are many counts of this clonotype. This rearrangement joins TRBV28 to TRBJ1-2; 7 bases map to TRBD1. Germline values: CDR1 MDHEN, CDR2 SYDVKM. V lost 6 bases, J lost 14 bases, and 9 bases stayed unmatched. The CDR3 sequence is 11 residues long. CDR3 bases: TGTGCCAGCAGGGGACAGCCTCAGGTTACCTTC. It translates to CASRGQPQVTF.

Comment on this clonotype: One base away lies a much larger clone, so this may be a sequencing read error. This chain connects TRBV5-1 to TRBJ1-4; perhaps TRBD1 as D (5 bases). V was shortened by 2 bases and J by 8 bases, with 10 bases between the two germline ends. Per the germline V gene, CDR1 is SGHRS and CDR2 is YFSETQ. The CDR3 consists of 13 residues. The CDR3 nucleotides read TGCGCCAGCAGCTTCGGGGCAGGGGAAAAACTGTTTTTT. Protein sequence: CASSFGAGEKLFF.

This clonotype came up a few times. The chain is built from TRBV28 and TRBJ2-2; 7 positions match TRBD1. The germline CDR1 and CDR2 sequences are MDHEN and SYDVKM. This CDR3 region has 17 residues. V was pared by 4 bases and J by 2 bases, with 10 bases of the junction left unmatched. CDR3 protein: CASSSTTGLFNTGELFF. CDR3 sequence (DNA): TGTGCCAGCAGTTCCACGACAGGGTTGTTCAACACCGGGGAGCTGTTTTTT.

At least ten counts were recorded for this clonotype. V and J are TRBV19 and TRBJ2-1; D remains ambiguous. The CDR3 contains 14 residues. Germline values: CDR1 LNHDA, CDR2 SQIVND (reference sequence). CDR3 nucleotide sequence: TGTGCGTCAAGGGCTCTCCTCTCCTACAATGAGCAGTTCTTC. It yields the protein CASRALLSYNEQFF.

This clonotype occurred many times. V gene TRBV7-9 combines with J gene TRBJ1-4; maybe TRBD1 (6 bases). Per the germline V gene, CDR1 is SEHNR and CDR2 is FQNEAQ (reference sequence). Trimming pared 4 bases from V and 4 bases from J, leaving 13 bases between. The CDR3 totals 15 residues. CDR3 nucleotides: TGTGCCAGCAGCTCGACAGGTGCCATTAATGAAAAACTGTTTTTT. It codes for CASSSTGAINEKLFF.

V and J are TRBV28 and TRBJ2-7; D possibly corresponds to TRBD2 (5 bases). The V gene's germline CDR1 is MDHEN and CDR2 SYDVKM. The CDR3 contains 14 residues. Deletions cut 2 bases from V and 2 bases from J, with 10 bases between. The CDR3 DNA sequence: TGTGCCAGCAGTTTAGAGGGCCACACCTACGAGCAGTACTTC. As protein: CASSLEGHTYEQYF. The entire variable domain, with the rest obtained from reference TRBV28 and TRBJ2-7, is as follows: DVKVTQSSRYLVKRTGEKVFLECVQDMDHENMFWYRQDPGLGLRLIYFSYDVKMKEKGDIPEGYSVSREKKERFSLILESASTNQTSMYLCASSLEGHTYEQYFGPGTRLTVT.

Ten or more counts support this clonotype. The chain links TRBV5-1 to TRBJ2-2; 13 nucleotides agree with TRBD2. CDR1 is SGHRS and CDR2 is YFSETQ in the germline V gene. With 5 bases clipped from V and 7 bases from J, the junction kept 11 bases outside the gene matches. The CDR3 length is 17 residues. The CDR3 region is CASSTDPGLAGLGELFF. The CDR3 bases are TGCGCCAGCAGTACGGACCCGGGACTAGCGGGACTCGGGGAGCTGTTTTTT.

This clonotype occurred many times. This chain joins TRBV11-1 and TRBJ2-5; D uncertain. The CDR3 runs 13 residues. CDR1 is SGHAT and CDR2 is FQDESV in the germline V gene (reference sequence). Trimming left V 3 bases short and J 5 bases short, with 10 bases between. CDR3 bases: TGTGCCAGCAGCTTTAGGGTTGGTGAGACCCAGTACTTC. Encoded protein: CASSFRVGETQYF.

There are many counts of this clonotype. CDR3 loop: CAWDSTIYEQYF. As DNA, the CDR3 is TGTGCCTGGGACAGCACTATCTACGAGCAGTACTTC. The chain joins TRBV30 to TRBJ2-7, with a weak D call TRBD1 (5 bases). V was trimmed by 5 bases and J by 3 bases, leaving 11 bases between them. Germline CDR1 GTSNPN, CDR2 SVGIG (reference sequence). The CDR3 consists of 12 residues.

This clonotype has a count of ten or more. The junction shows a germline mismatch at one end, possibly a read error. The CDR3 here is CASAEHMNTEALF. In nucleotides, the CDR3 is TGTGCTTCGGCGGAGCACATGAACACTGAAGCTCTCTTT. The genes are TRBV7-3 and TRBJ1-1; D gene ambiguous. This CDR3 region has 13 residues. CDR1 is SGHTA and CDR2 is FQGTGA in the germline V gene.

This clonotype was observed many times. The chain has TRBV5-4 and TRBJ2-1, with 10 bases that match TRBD2. V gave up 4 bases and J gave up 7 bases; unmatched junction bases: 8. The CDR3 runs to 15 residues. CDR1 is SGHNT, CDR2 YYREEE, per germline (reference sequence). The CDR3 DNA reads TGTGCCAGCAGCCCCAGCGGGAGGGCCTGGAATGAGCAGTTCTTC. Translating gives CASSPSGRAWNEQFF.

This clonotype appeared many times. The rearrangement uses TRBV24-1 and TRBJ2-7; 8 nucleotides align to TRBD2. CDR1 and CDR2 from the germline V gene are KGHDR and SFDVKD. The V and J ends lost 4 bases and 3 bases, in that order; junction bases with no gene match: 4. The CDR3 covers 14 residues. CDR3 nucleotide sequence: TGTGCCACCAGTGAGTCCAGCGGGGGCTACGAGCAGTACTTC. Protein product: CATSESSGGYEQYF.

At least ten counts were recorded for this clonotype. The V gene is TRBV5-1, the J gene TRBJ1-2; D is perhaps TRBD1 (5 bases). There are 15 residues in the CDR3. Trimming removed 0 bases from V and 3 bases from J, with 12 bases in between. The germline V gene has CDR1 SGHRS and CDR2 YFSETQ. The CDR3 is CASSLATRGDYGYTF. CDR3 DNA sequence: TGCGCCAGCAGCTTGGCCACCCGGGGCGACTATGGCTACACCTTC.

In this sample, this clonotype is medium-sized. V usage is TRBV28 and J usage is TRBJ1-2; D is perhaps TRBD1 (6 bases). The germline V gene encodes CDR1 MDHEN and CDR2 SYDVKM. Trimming removed 4 bases at V and 0 bases at J, with 12 bases between. The CDR3 extends over 15 amino acids. The CDR3 loop is CASSSPGDPNYGYTF. In DNA, the CDR3 is TGTGCCAGCAGTTCCCCAGGGGACCCTAACTATGGCTACACCTTC.

This clonotype was observed many times. An end of the junction does not agree with germline; a read error may underlie this. The chain combines TRBV30 with TRBJ2-2; D ambiguous. Germline V gene data show CDR1 as GTSNPN and CDR2 as SVGIG (reference sequence). This CDR3 has 10 residues. Written as DNA, the CDR3 is TGTGCCTCGAATACCGGGGAGCTGTTTTTT. Translation gives CASNTGELFF. The whole variable domain, filled in from reference TRBV30 and TRBJ2-2, reads SQTIHQWPATLVQPVGSPLSLECTVEGTSNPNLYWYRQAAGRGLQLLFYSVGIGQISSEVPQNLSASRPQDRQFILSSKKLLLSDSGFYLCASNTGELFFGEGSRLTVL.

The chain uses TRBV10-2 and TRBJ1-2; no reliable D call. The germline V and J ends were trimmed by 4 bases and 1 base, with 10 bases remaining between them. Germline CDR1 is WSHSY and CDR2 is SAAADI. The CDR3 contains 14 residues. In nucleotides, the CDR3 is TGCGCCAGCAGTGGGACTTTAAATAACTATGGCTACACCTTC. Its translation is CASSGTLNNYGYTF.

This clonotype has a count of ten or more. The chain employs TRBV28 and TRBJ2-1; TRBD2 matches at 11 bases. CDR1 and CDR2 (germline): MDHEN, SYDVKM. The trim removed 11 bases at V and 4 bases at J, leaving 19 bases unmatched. The CDR3 length is 18 residues. CDR3 DNA: TGTGCCGCGAGTCGGGGTAGCGGGAGGGGATCGCAATACAATGAGCAGTTCTTC. Its translation: CAASRGSGRGSQYNEQFF.

This clonotype was seen at least ten times. J is TRBJ2-7 and V is TRBV28, with TRBD1 matching over 8 bases. The V gene's germline CDR1 is MDHEN and CDR2 SYDVKM. This CDR3 is 15 amino acids long. J lost 3 bases, V lost 5 bases, and 9 bases had no gene match. Here the CDR3 reads CASSPWTGRRYEQYF. In DNA, the CDR3 is TGTGCCAGCAGTCCGTGGACAGGGAGGCGCTACGAGCAGTACTTC.

This clonotype was counted between two and nine times. The gene calls are TRBV16 and TRBJ2-7; no reliable D call. V shed 4 bases and J shed 0 bases, with 10 bases lying between them. Germline V gene data show CDR1 as KGHSY and CDR2 as FQNENV. The CDR3 length is 14 residues. CDR3 sequence reads: CASSPSPDSYEQYF. CDR3 nucleotides: TGTGCCAGCAGCCCATCTCCGGACTCCTACGAGCAGTACTTC. The full variable domain, rest sourced from reference TRBV16 and TRBJ2-7, is GEEVAQTPKHLVRGEGQKAKLYCAPIKGHSYVFWYQQVLKNEFKFLISFQNENVFDETGMPKERFSAKCLPNSPCSLEIQATKLEDSAVYFCASSPSPDSYEQYFGPGTRLTVT.

This clonotype was seen many times. The J gene is TRBJ1-6, the V gene TRBV30; tentative D call: TRBD1 (5 bases). V was shortened by 3 bases and J by 16 bases, with 13 bases between the two germline ends. The CDR3 is made up of 11 amino acids. The V gene's germline CDR1 is GTSNPN and CDR2 SVGIG (reference sequence). CDR3 sequence reads: CAWREGVFLHF. Here the CDR3 DNA reads TGTGCCTGGAGGGAAGGGGTCTTTCTCCACTTT. The full variable domain, completed using reference TRBV30 and TRBJ1-6, is SQTIHQWPATLVQPVGSPLSLECTVEGTSNPNLYWYRQAAGRGLQLLFYSVGIGQISSEVPQNLSASRPQDRQFILSSKKLLLSDSGFYLCAWREGVFLHFGNGTRLTVT.

This chain connects TRBV12-5 to TRBJ1-2; TRBD1 matches 10 bases. The CDR3 is made up of 16 amino acids. Germline V gene sequence: CDR1 LGHNT, CDR2 FRNRAP. After removal of 2 bases from V and 8 bases from J, the junction contained 11 bases not matched to a gene. Here the CDR3 DNA reads TGTGCTAGTGGTTTGCCCTGGACAGGGGGGCTAAGCGGCTACACCTTC. This translates into CASGLPWTGGLSGYTF.

The sample holds many counts of this clonotype. The rearrangement joins TRBV28 to TRBJ1-5; perhaps TRBD1 as D (6 bases). The CDR3 length is 12 residues. Deletions cut 5 bases from V and 11 bases from J, with 13 bases between. In germline, CDR1 is MDHEN, CDR2 SYDVKM. The CDR3 coding sequence is TGTGCCAGCAGTACTTACAGGGCGACCCAGCATTTT. This sequence encodes CASSTYRATQHF.

This clonotype was observed many times. This sequence joins TRBV6-2 or TRBV6-3 and TRBJ2-3; D tentatively reads TRBD1 or TRBD2 (5 bases each). CDR3 size: 15 residues. The V end was cut by 0 bases, the J end by 4 bases, with 11 bases between. CDR1 is MNHEY and CDR2 is SVGEGT in the germline V gene. CDR3 sequence (DNA): TGTGCCAGCAGTTACTCCCCGGGACCTGCAGATACGCAGTATTTT. Translation gives CASSYSPGPADTQYF.

This clonotype has ten or more counts. This rearrangement joins TRBV10-3 to TRBJ2-3; 7 bases match TRBD1. The CDR3 consists of 13 residues. Trimming removed 6 bases from V and 6 bases from J; junction bases left unmatched: 6. From germline, CDR1 is ENHRY and CDR2 SYGVKD. Here the CDR3 reads CAIRETGLDTQYF. Written as DNA, the CDR3 is TGTGCCATCAGGGAGACAGGGTTGGATACGCAGTATTTT.

The chain combines TRBV12-3 or TRBV12-4 with TRBJ2-3; 13 bases match TRBD2. This CDR3 has 16 residues. V lost 7 bases and J lost 3; bases outside the gene matches: 7. CDR3: CASTLTSGGTTDTQYF. The CDR3 DNA is TGTGCCAGCACCCTGACTAGCGGGGGGACTACAGATACGCAGTATTTT.